A selection of T cell receptor beta chains follows, all from one sample in a study of shared clonotypes between healthy human individuals. Profiling relied on immunoSEQ multiplex PCR, and the TCRdb table lists in-frame clones only, not all of them. Of about 2 million clones listed, about 95% were seen once; the top ten hold 1.2%. Sequencing was carried out using naive CD8+ T cells sorted from blood. Source of these receptors: a man aged 18 to 30 in good health. Both conserved end residues are part of each CDR3. The D gene is left open where the match is weak.

d_call	v_call	j_call	cdr3_aa	cdr3_nt
-	TRBV27	TRBJ2-7	CASSLKGSYEQYF	TGTGCCAGCAGTTTAAAAGGCTCCTACGAGCAGTACTTC
-	TRBV13	TRBJ2-1	CASSLGREQFF	TGTGCCAGCAGCTTAGGCCGGGAGCAGTTCTTC
-	TRBV29-1	TRBJ1-3	CSVVPGSSGNTIYF	TGCAGCGTTGTCCCAGGGTCTAGTGGAAACACCATATATTTT
-	TRBV7-8	TRBJ2-1	CASSLGWRGENEQFF	TGTGCCAGCAGCTTAGGGTGGAGAGGTGAAAATGAGCAGTTCTTC
TRBD1	TRBV10-3	TRBJ1-1	CAISAPLGDSSGQHQINTEAFF	TGTGCCATCAGTGCCCCCTTGGGGGACAGCAGCGGCCAGCACCAAATTAACACTGAAGCTTTCTTT
-	TRBV7-2	TRBJ2-1	CASSRRVSYNEQFF	TGTGCCAGCAGCCGACGGGTCTCCTACAATGAGCAGTTCTTC
TRBD1	TRBV13	TRBJ2-2	CATGTGNTGELFF	TGTGCCACCGGGACAGGGAACACCGGGGAGCTGTTTTTT
TRBD1	TRBV5-1	TRBJ2-1	CASSLRTGFVEQFF	TGCGCCAGCAGCTTGAGGACAGGGTTCGTTGAGCAGTTCTTC
-	TRBV5-3	TRBJ2-7	CARSLDGVSSYEQYF	TGTGCCAGAAGCTTGGACGGGGTTAGCTCCTACGAGCAGTACTTC
-	TRBV13	TRBJ2-7	CASSLRDLEEQYF	TGTGCCAGCAGCTTACGGGACCTAGAGGAGCAGTACTTT
-	TRBV4-1	TRBJ1-4	CASSLLSVIANEKLFF	TGCGCCAGCAGCCTCCTCTCGGTTATTGCTAATGAAAAACTGTTTTTT
TRBD2	TRBV4-1	TRBJ2-7	CASSQIAGSSSYEQYF	TGCGCCAGCAGCCAAATAGCGGGTTCAAGCTCCTACGAGCAGTACTTC
TRBD1	TRBV6-6	TRBJ1-2	CASSYSGQDTDGYTF	TGTGCCAGCAGTTACTCTGGACAGGATACGGATGGCTACACCTTC
-	TRBV5-6	TRBJ2-7	CASSLRPRHLSHEQYF	TGTGCCAGCAGCCTGAGGCCTCGGCACCTCTCCCACGAGCAGTACTTC